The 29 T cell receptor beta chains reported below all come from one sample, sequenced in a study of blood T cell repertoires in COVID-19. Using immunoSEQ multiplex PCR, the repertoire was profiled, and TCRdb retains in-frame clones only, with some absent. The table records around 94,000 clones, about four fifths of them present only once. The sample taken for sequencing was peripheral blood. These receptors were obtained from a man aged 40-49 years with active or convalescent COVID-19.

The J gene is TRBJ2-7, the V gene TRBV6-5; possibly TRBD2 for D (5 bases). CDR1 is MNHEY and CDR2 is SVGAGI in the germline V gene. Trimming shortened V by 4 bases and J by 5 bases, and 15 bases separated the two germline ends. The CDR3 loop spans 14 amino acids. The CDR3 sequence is CASSFGIKSDEQYF. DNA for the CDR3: TGTGCCAGCAGTTTCGGGATTAAGAGCGACGAGCAGTACTTC.

CDR3 DNA: TGTGCCATCAGTGAGAGCGGCGGGACTAATGAAAAACTGTTTTTT. As protein: CAISESGGTNEKLFF. The chain carries TRBV10-3 and TRBJ1-4; no clear D. The germline CDR1 and CDR2 sequences are ENHRY and SYGVKD. The V gene lost 2 bases and the J gene lost 2 bases, with 9 bases spanning the gap. The length of the CDR3 is 15 residues.

The CDR3 protein is CASSPRTGGTGGTEAFF. DNA for the CDR3: TGCGCCAGCAGCCCGAGGACAGGGGGAACGGGCGGCACTGAAGCTTTCTTT. This chain connects TRBV5-1 to TRBJ1-1, with 10 bases lining up with TRBD1. The CDR3 loop spans 17 amino acids. The V gene end was trimmed by 4 bases and the J gene end by 4 bases; junction bases not matched to a gene: 13. The V gene's germline CDR1 is SGHRS and CDR2 YFSETQ. The whole variable domain, filled in from reference TRBV5-1 and TRBJ1-1, reads KAGVTQTPRYLIKTRGQQVTLSCSPISGHRSVSWYQQTPGQGLQFLFEYFSETQRNKGNFPGRFSGRQFSNSRSEMNVSTLELGDSALYLCASSPRTGGTGGTEAFFGQGTRLTVV.

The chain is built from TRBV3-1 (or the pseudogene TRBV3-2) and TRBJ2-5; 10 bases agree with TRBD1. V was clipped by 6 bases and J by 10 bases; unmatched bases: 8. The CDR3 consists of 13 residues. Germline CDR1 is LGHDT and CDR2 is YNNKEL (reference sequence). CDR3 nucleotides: TGTGCCAGCAGAGGGGACAGGGGAGGGAGCCAGTACTTC. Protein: CASRGDRGGSQYF.

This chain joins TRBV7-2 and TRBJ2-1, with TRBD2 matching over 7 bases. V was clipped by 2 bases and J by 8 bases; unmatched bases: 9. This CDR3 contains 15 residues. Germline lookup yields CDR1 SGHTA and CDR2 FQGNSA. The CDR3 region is CASSLLRTGGHEQFF. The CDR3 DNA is TGTGCCAGCAGCTTACTTCGGACGGGAGGTCATGAGCAGTTCTTC.

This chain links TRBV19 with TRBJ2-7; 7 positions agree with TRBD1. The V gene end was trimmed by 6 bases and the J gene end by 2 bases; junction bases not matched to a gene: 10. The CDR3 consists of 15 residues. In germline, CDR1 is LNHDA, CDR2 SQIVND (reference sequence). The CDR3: CASRLAGTATYEQYF. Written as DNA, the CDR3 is TGTGCCAGTAGACTCGCCGGGACAGCTACCTACGAGCAGTACTTC.

In DNA, the CDR3 is TGCGCCAGCAGCTTGGGTTCCACTTATGGCTACACCTTC. Protein sequence: CASSLGSTYGYTF. The chain uses TRBV5-1 and TRBJ1-2; D gene unclear. Per germline, CDR1 SGHRS and CDR2 YFSETQ. V gave up 0 bases and J gave up 5 bases, with 8 bases separating them. The CDR3 spans 13 residues. Full variable domain (rest looked up from reference TRBV5-1 and TRBJ1-2): KAGVTQTPRYLIKTRGQQVTLSCSPISGHRSVSWYQQTPGQGLQFLFEYFSETQRNKGNFPGRFSGRQFSNSRSEMNVSTLELGDSALYLCASSLGSTYGYTFGSGTRLTVV.

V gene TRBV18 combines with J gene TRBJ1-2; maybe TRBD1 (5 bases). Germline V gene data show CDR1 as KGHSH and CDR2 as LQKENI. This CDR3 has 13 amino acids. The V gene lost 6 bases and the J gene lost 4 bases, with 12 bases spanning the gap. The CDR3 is CASSPRGGYGYTF. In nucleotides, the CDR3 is TGTGCCAGCTCTCCTAGGGGCGGCTATGGCTACACCTTC.

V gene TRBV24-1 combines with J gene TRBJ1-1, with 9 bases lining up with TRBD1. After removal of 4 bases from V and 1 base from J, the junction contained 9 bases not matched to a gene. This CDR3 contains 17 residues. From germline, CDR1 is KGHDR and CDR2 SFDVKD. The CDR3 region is CATSDLWTGVGNTEAFF. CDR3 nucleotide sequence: TGTGCCACCAGTGACCTCTGGACAGGGGTGGGGAACACTGAAGCTTTCTTT.

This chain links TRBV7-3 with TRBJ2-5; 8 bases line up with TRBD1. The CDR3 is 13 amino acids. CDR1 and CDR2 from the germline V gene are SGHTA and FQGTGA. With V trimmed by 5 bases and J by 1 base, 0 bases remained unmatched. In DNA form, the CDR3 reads TGTGCCAGCAGCACAGGGGGCCAAGAGACCCAGTACTTC. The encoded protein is CASSTGGQETQYF.

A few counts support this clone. The CDR3 spells CASSHRSGEAFF. CDR3 sequence (DNA): TGTGCCAGCAGCCACAGGTCGGGTGAAGCTTTCTTT. The rearrangement joins TRBV7-8 to TRBJ1-1; tentative D call: TRBD1 (5 bases). Trimming removed 5 bases at V and 7 bases at J, with 11 bases between. The CDR3 extends over 12 amino acids. CDR1 is SGHVS and CDR2 is FQNEAQ in the germline V gene.

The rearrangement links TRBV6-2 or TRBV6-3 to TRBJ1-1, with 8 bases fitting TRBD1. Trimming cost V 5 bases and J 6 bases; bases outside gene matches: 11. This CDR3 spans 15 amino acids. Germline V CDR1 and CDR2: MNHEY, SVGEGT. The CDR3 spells CASSRYTGGSAEAFF. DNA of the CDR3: TGTGCCAGCAGTCGATACACAGGGGGGAGCGCTGAAGCTTTCTTT.

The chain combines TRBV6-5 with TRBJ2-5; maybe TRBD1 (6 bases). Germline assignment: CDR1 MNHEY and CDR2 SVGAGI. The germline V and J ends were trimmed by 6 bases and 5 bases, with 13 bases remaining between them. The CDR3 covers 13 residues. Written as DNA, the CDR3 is TGTGCCAGCAGGACCCGGGACACGGAGACCCAGTACTTC. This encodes CASRTRDTETQYF.

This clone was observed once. CDR3: CASSARTSGVDGTDTQYF. CDR3 DNA: TGTGCCAGCAGCGCCCGGACTAGCGGGGTCGACGGCACAGATACGCAGTATTTT. The chain recombines TRBV9 with TRBJ2-3; TRBD2 aligns across 12 bases. The germline CDR1 and CDR2 sequences are SGDLS and YYNGEE. The ends lost 3 bases at V and 1 base at J; junction bases unmatched: 9. The CDR3 has 18 amino acids.

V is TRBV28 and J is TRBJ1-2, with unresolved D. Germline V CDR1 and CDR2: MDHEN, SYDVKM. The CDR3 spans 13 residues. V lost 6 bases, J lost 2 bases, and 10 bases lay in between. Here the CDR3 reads CASSLTSNYGYTF. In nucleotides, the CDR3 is TGTGCCAGCAGCCTGACATCCAACTATGGCTACACCTTC.

CDR3 coding DNA: TGTGCCAGCAGTTACTCCTCGACAGGGGGCGGCTACACCTTC. Translation gives CASSYSSTGGGYTF. V gene TRBV6-6 combines with J gene TRBJ1-2; 10 bases agree with TRBD1. The CDR3 consists of 14 residues. V shed 0 bases, J shed 8 bases, and the junction held 3 bases outside the gene matches. Germline lookup yields CDR1 MNHNY and CDR2 SVGAGI (reference sequence).

CDR3 nucleotide sequence: TGTGCCTGGAAGGAGTTGTCCGAGCAGTACTTC. Translating it yields CAWKELSEQYF. This chain joins TRBV30 and TRBJ2-7, with D unclear. Trimming pared 4 bases from V and 6 bases from J, leaving 10 bases between. The CDR3 runs to 11 residues. The V gene's germline CDR1 is GTSNPN and CDR2 SVGIG (reference sequence).

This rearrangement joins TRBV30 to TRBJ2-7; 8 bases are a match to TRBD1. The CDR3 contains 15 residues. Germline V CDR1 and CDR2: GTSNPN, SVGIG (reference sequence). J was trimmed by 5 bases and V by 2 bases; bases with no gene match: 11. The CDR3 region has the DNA TGTGCCTGGAGTAATTACCGGGACAGGTCCCACGAGCAGTACTTC. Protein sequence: CAWSNYRDRSHEQYF. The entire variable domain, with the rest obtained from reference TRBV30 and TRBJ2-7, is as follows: SQTIHQWPATLVQPVGSPLSLECTVEGTSNPNLYWYRQAAGRGLQLLFYSVGIGQISSEVPQNLSASRPQDRQFILSSKKLLLSDSGFYLCAWSNYRDRSHEQYFGPGTRLTVT.

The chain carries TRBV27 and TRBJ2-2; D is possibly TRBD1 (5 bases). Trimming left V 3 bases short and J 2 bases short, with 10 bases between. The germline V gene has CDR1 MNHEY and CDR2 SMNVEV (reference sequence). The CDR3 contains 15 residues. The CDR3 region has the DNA TGTGCCAGCAGTTTTTGGACAAGCAACACCGGGGAGCTGTTTTTT. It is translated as CASSFWTSNTGELFF.

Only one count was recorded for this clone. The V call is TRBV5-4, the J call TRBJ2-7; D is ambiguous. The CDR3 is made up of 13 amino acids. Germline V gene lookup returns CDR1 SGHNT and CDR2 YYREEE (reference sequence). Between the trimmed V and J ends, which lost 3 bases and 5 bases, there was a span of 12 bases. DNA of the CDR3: TGTGCCAGCAGCTCCGGAAGAAGCGACGAGCAGTACTTC. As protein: CASSSGRSDEQYF.

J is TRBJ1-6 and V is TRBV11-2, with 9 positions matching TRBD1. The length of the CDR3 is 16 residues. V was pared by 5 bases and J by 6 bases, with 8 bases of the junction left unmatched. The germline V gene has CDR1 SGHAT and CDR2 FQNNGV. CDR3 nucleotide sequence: TGTGCCAGCAGCCCACAGGGGGCCCTACTTAATTCACCCCTCCACTTT. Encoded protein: CASSPQGALLNSPLHF.

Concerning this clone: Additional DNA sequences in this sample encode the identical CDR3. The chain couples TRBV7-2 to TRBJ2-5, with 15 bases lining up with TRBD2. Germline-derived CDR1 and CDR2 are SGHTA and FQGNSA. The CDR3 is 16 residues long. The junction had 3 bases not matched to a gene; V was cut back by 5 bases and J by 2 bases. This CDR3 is CASSLGLAGGQETQYF. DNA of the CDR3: TGTGCCAGCAGCCTAGGACTAGCGGGGGGGCAAGAGACCCAGTACTTC.

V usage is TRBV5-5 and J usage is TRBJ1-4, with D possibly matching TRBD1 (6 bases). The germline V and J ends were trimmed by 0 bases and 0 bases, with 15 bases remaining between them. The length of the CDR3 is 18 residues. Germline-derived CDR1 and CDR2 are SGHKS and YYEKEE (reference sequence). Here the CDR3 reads CASSLGRGAEATNEKLFF. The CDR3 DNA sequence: TGTGCCAGCAGCTTGGGACGGGGGGCAGAAGCAACTAATGAAAAACTGTTTTTT.

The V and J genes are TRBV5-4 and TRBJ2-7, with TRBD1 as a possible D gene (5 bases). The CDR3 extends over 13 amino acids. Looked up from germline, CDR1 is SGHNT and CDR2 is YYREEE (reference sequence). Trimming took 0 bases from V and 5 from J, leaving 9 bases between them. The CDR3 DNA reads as TGTGCCAGCAGCTTGGCCTTGGGGCACGAGCAGTACTTC. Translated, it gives CASSLALGHEQYF.

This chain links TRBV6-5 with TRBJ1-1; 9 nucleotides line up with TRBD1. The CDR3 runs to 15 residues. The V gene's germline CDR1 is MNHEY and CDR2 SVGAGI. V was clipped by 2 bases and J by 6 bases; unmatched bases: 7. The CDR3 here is CASSYGTGRGPEAFF. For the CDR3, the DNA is TGTGCCAGCAGTTACGGGACAGGGAGGGGACCTGAAGCTTTCTTT.

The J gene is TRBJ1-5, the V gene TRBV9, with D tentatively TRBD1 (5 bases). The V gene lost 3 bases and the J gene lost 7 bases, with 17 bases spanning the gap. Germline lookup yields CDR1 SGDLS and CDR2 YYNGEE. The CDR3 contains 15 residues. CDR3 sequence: CASSAREGTAQPQHF. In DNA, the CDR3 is TGTGCCAGCAGCGCCCGGGAGGGGACGGCGCAGCCCCAGCATTTT. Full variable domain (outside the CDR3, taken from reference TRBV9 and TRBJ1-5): DSGVTQTPKHLITATGQRVTLRCSPRSGDLSVYWYQQSLDQGLQFLIQYYNGEERAKGNILERFSAQQFPDLHSELNLSSLELGDSALYFCASSAREGTAQPQHFGDGTRLSIL.

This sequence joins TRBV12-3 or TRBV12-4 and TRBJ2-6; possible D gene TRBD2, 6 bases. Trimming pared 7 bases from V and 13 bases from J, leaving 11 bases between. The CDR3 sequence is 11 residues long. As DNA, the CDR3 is TGTGCCAGCAAATTACGGGGGGTCCTGACTTTC. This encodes CASKLRGVLTF.

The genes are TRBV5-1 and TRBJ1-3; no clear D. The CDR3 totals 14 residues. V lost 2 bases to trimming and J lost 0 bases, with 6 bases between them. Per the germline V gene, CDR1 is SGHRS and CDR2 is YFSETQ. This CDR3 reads CASSLESSGNTIYF. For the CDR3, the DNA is TGCGCCAGCAGCTTAGAGAGCTCTGGAAACACCATATATTTT.

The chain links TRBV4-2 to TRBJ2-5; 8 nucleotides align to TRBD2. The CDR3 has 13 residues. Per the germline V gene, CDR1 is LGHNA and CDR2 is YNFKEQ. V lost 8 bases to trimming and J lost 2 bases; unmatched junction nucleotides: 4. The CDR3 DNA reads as TGTGCCAGCTCGGGGGGGCCTCAAGAGACCCAGTACTTC. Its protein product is CASSGGPQETQYF.